This T cell receptor beta chain comes out of a study of molecular identifiers for immune sequencing clone quantification. This clonotype was seen repeatedly, ten times or more. Its antigen is currently unknown. This CDR3 has 14 amino acids. CDR1 and CDR2 from the germline V gene are SEHNR and FQNEAQ (reference sequence). Trimming took 1 base from V and 7 from J, leaving 14 bases between them. Points from the study as a whole: Amid more than 800,000 naive cells, spiked Jurkat TCR RNA from one cell was reportedly still detectable. Effector cells had over 99% of their molecules in clones above 20 RNA copies, while naive cells had under 1%.

Researchers sorted naive CD8 T cells as cells that were CD8+CD4-CCR7+CD45RA+. Bulk TCR libraries used previously described methods and listed TCR primers. TCRdb ran MiXCR on the PCR reads and lists one entry per CDR3 protein. The sample lists 490,000 or so distinct CDR3 sequences, about 20% occurring once. The clonotype was recovered from a human donor in good health. Some libraries in this study had Jurkat cell RNA spiked in. Sequenced material: naive CD8+ T cells from blood, with Jurkat cell RNA spiked in. Described subset: FACS-sorted CD8+CD4-CCR7+CD45RA+ naive T cells. The chain has TRBV7-9 and TRBJ2-7; unclear D gene. CDR3 protein: CASSLGLRPGEQYF. The CDR3 bases are TGTGCCAGCAGCTTAGGGCTGCGGCCCGGGGAGCAGTACTTC.